These 25 T cell receptor beta chains came from one sample sequenced in a study of T cell repertoires in cytomegalovirus infection. For these TCRs, the target antigens are not known. TCRdb itself ran the reads through MiXCR, one entry per CDR3 protein. This table holds about 47,000 distinct CDR3 sequences, about 20% found once. The sample here was CD8+ T cells from cultured PBMCs, taken from culture after CMV antigen stimulation. The receptors shown here come from a human donor in good health (CMV status not recorded). Some clones in this sample may be carry-over from other donors' samples.

J is TRBJ1-5 and V is TRBV6-6, with 10 bases matching TRBD1. The CDR3 is made up of 16 amino acids. V shed 0 bases and J 3 bases; nucleotides not matched to a gene: 2. Germline lookup yields CDR1 MNHNY and CDR2 SVGAGI (reference sequence). The CDR3 coding sequence is TGTGCCAGCAGTTACTCGACAGGGGGCCACAATCAGCCCCAGCATTTT. Its translation is CASSYSTGGHNQPQHF.

V and J are TRBV7-9 and TRBJ2-1; 8 nucleotides line up with TRBD1. J lost 1 base, V lost 5 bases, and 7 bases had no gene match. The CDR3 totals 16 residues. From germline, CDR1 is SEHNR and CDR2 FQNEAQ (reference sequence). CDR3 sequence reads: CASSPPRDRSYNEQFF. CDR3 sequence (DNA): TGTGCCAGCAGCCCACCCCGGGACAGGTCCTACAATGAGCAGTTCTTC.

This clonotype was seen a handful of times. The CDR3 here is CASSYQGSNQPQHF. DNA of the CDR3: TGTGCCAGCAGTTATCAGGGATCCAATCAGCCCCAGCATTTT. The rearrangement uses TRBV12-3 or TRBV12-4 and TRBJ1-5, with D tentatively TRBD1 (5 bases). Deletions cut 4 bases from V and 3 bases from J, with 10 bases between. This CDR3 is 14 amino acids long.

The gene calls are TRBV2 and TRBJ2-7; D is possibly TRBD1 or TRBD2 (7 bases each). Between the trimmed V and J ends, which lost 10 bases and 3 bases, there was a span of 25 bases. The CDR3 covers 16 residues. Germline CDR1 reads SNHLY; CDR2 reads FYNNEI. The CDR3 DNA is TGTGCCACCCTAACCTCCGGGGAGGGGGCCTTCTACGAGCAGTACTTC. Translating it yields CATLTSGEGAFYEQYF. The full variable domain, with the rest looked up from reference TRBV2 and TRBJ2-7, is EPEVTQTPSHQVTQMGQEVILRCVPISNHLYFYWYRQILGQKVEFLVSFYNNEISEKSEIFDDQFSVERPDGSNFTLKIRSTKLEDSAMYFCATLTSGEGAFYEQYFGPGTRLTVT.

This clonotype appeared many times. The chain recombines TRBV7-8 with TRBJ2-2; 9 nucleotides line up with TRBD1. Germline loops: CDR1 SGHVS, CDR2 FQNEAQ. The CDR3 runs 15 residues. V shed 6 bases and J 4 bases; nucleotides not matched to a gene: 6. This CDR3 reads CASRAGTGTTGELFF. The CDR3 region has the DNA TGTGCCAGCAGGGCCGGGACAGGGACCACCGGGGAGCTGTTTTTT.

This clonotype was counted between two and nine times. The genes are TRBV12-3 or TRBV12-4 and TRBJ2-1, with TRBD2 matching 10 bases. With 3 bases clipped from V and 5 bases from J, the junction kept 7 bases outside the gene matches. CDR3 size: 16 residues. This CDR3 reads CASSFSGGDAHNEQFF. DNA of the CDR3: TGTGCCAGCAGTTTCAGCGGGGGGGATGCACACAATGAGCAGTTCTTC.

The chain recombines TRBV12-3 or TRBV12-4 with TRBJ2-7; TRBD1 agrees at 8 bases. This CDR3 has 15 amino acids. J lost 4 bases, V lost 2 bases, and 7 bases had no gene match. CDR3 nucleotide sequence: TGTGCCAGCAGTTTAAGTTTGGACAGGGCTTACGAGCAGTACTTC. It codes for CASSLSLDRAYEQYF.

The rearrangement joins TRBV4-1 to TRBJ2-1; D is unclear. From germline, CDR1 is MGHRA and CDR2 YSYEKL. This CDR3 is built from 16 residues. The V end was cut by 1 base, the J end by 0 bases, with 10 bases between. CDR3 in amino acids: CASSQGGFPSYNEQFF. The CDR3 DNA sequence: TGCGCCAGCAGCCAAGGGGGTTTTCCCTCCTACAATGAGCAGTTCTTC.

The J gene is TRBJ2-1, the V gene TRBV27; tentative D call: TRBD2 (6 bases). The germline V gene encodes CDR1 MNHEY and CDR2 SMNVEV (reference sequence). Trimming stripped 2 bases from V and 10 bases from J, with 12 bases between. The CDR3 extends over 13 amino acids. In DNA form, the CDR3 reads TGTGCCAGCAGTTTAGGTGGGGGGAAGGAGCAGTTCTTC. Its translation: CASSLGGGKEQFF.

This clonotype was seen a few times. The chain couples TRBV4-1 to TRBJ1-1, with D possibly being TRBD1 (5 bases). CDR3 length: 15 residues. Trimming pared 0 bases from V and 4 bases from J, leaving 12 bases between. Germline lookup yields CDR1 MGHRA and CDR2 YSYEKL. The CDR3 bases are TGCGCCAGCAGCCAAGAATCAAAGGGGACCACTGAAGCTTTCTTT. The encoded protein is CASSQESKGTTEAFF.

A few counts support this clonotype. The V gene is TRBV5-8, the J gene TRBJ1-4; no clear D. Germline loops: CDR1 SGHTS, CDR2 YDEGEE. The CDR3 runs to 15 residues. V lost 4 bases and J lost 4, with 14 bases in between. Written as DNA, the CDR3 is TGTGCCAGCAGCGACGGACGGAGCCTTAATGAAAAACTGTTTTTT. Residues: CASSDGRSLNEKLFF.

This clonotype was counted only a few times. This chain connects TRBV7-2 to TRBJ2-1; D is unresolved. This CDR3 is built from 16 residues. V lost 5 bases and J 0 bases, leaving 14 bases between the germline ends. In germline, CDR1 is SGHTA, CDR2 FQGNSA. The CDR3 coding sequence is TGTGCCAGCAGCCCTTGGACCGCGAGCTCCTACAATGAGCAGTTCTTC. This codes for CASSPWTASSYNEQFF. Full variable domain (rest looked up from reference TRBV7-2 and TRBJ2-1): GAGVSQSPSNKVTEKGKDVELRCDPISGHTALYWYRQSLGQGLEFLIYFQGNSAPDKSGLPSDRFSAERTGGSVSTLTIQRTQQEDSAVYLCASSPWTASSYNEQFFGPGTRLTVL.

The J gene is TRBJ2-5, the V gene TRBV12-3 or TRBV12-4; D is unclear. With 6 bases removed from V and 0 bases from J, the gap between germline ends came to 11 bases. This CDR3 has 14 amino acids. The CDR3: CASSIKRYQETQYF. The CDR3 DNA follows: TGTGCCAGCAGCATCAAGAGGTACCAAGAGACCCAGTACTTC.

This clonotype was seen a handful of times. J is TRBJ2-5 and V is TRBV12-3 or TRBV12-4; 7 positions agree with TRBD1. The trim removed 6 bases at V and 4 bases at J, leaving 8 bases unmatched. This CDR3 has 14 residues. The CDR3 bases are TGTGCCAGCAGCCCCACAGGGGCGGGAGAGACCCAGTACTTC. Its translation: CASSPTGAGETQYF.

The gene calls are TRBV7-8 and TRBJ1-3, with unresolved D. Trimming removed 4 bases at V and 11 bases at J, with 12 bases between. The CDR3 spans 12 residues. Germline V gives CDR1 SGHVS, CDR2 FQNEAQ. The CDR3 DNA is TGTGCCAGCAGCTCCCCGCCGGGCTCCATATATTTT. This gives the protein CASSSPPGSIYF.

This clonotype was seen ten or more times. The chain employs TRBV7-2 and TRBJ1-1, with TRBD1 as a possible D gene (5 bases). The CDR3 is 13 amino acids. CDR1 is SGHTA, CDR2 FQGNSA, per germline. V lost 2 bases to trimming and J lost 10 bases, with 14 bases between them. Written as DNA, the CDR3 is TGTGCCAGCAGCTTAAGGGGCCCGGACACAGCTTTCTTT. Translation: CASSLRGPDTAFF.

In this sample, this clonotype turned up many times. V gene TRBV7-8 combines with J gene TRBJ2-2; no firm D call. Trimming removed 3 bases at V and 6 bases at J, with 11 bases between. The CDR3 is 14 amino acids. Germline V CDR1 and CDR2: SGHVS, FQNEAQ. The CDR3 coding sequence is TGTGCCAGCAGCTTGCCTCGACATTCCGGGGAGCTGTTTTTT. This gives the protein CASSLPRHSGELFF. Full variable domain (remainder filled in from reference TRBV7-8 and TRBJ2-2): GAGVSQSPRYKVAKRGQDVALRCDPISGHVSLFWYQQALGQGPEFLTYFQNEAQLDKSGLPSDRFFAERPEGSVSTLKIQRTQQEDSAVYLCASSLPRHSGELFFGEGSRLTVL.

The V call is TRBV6-2 or TRBV6-3, the J call TRBJ2-7; D call uncertain. The germline V gene encodes CDR1 MNHEY and CDR2 SVGEGT. CDR3 length: 11 residues. The V end lost 8 bases, the J end lost 1 base, and 6 bases lay between the germline ends. The CDR3: CASLGSYEQYF. The CDR3, as DNA: TGTGCCAGCCTGGGGTCCTACGAGCAGTACTTC.

V usage is TRBV20-1 and J usage is TRBJ2-7; D might be TRBD1 or TRBD2, each matching 5 bases. Trimming cost V 1 base and J 6 bases, with 13 bases left between them. The CDR3 is made up of 13 amino acids. Germline assignment: CDR1 DFQATT and CDR2 SNEGSKA (reference sequence). The CDR3 here is CSARVSQGAEQYF. CDR3 nucleotide sequence: TGCAGTGCTAGAGTCAGCCAGGGAGCCGAGCAGTACTTC.

The rearrangement joins TRBV7-6 to TRBJ1-2; D is unclear. Germline V gives CDR1 SGHVS, CDR2 FNYEAQ. V gave up 7 bases and J gave up 8 bases, with 14 bases separating them. CDR3 length: 12 residues. CDR3 sequence reads: CASTLDGRGYTF. The CDR3 DNA reads TGTGCCAGCACCCTAGATGGACGAGGCTACACCTTC.

This chain joins TRBV7-8 and TRBJ1-3; TRBD1 aligns across 9 bases. This CDR3 contains 17 residues. Trimming removed 2 bases from V and 7 bases from J; junction bases left unmatched: 12. CDR1 and CDR2 from the germline V gene are SGHVS and FQNEAQ. The CDR3 sequence is CASSLHPGTGPGNTIYF. The CDR3 DNA reads TGTGCCAGCAGCTTACATCCCGGGACAGGGCCAGGGAACACCATATATTTT.

In its sample, this clonotype was seen a few times. The chain carries TRBV27 and TRBJ2-7; D not certain. V was clipped by 3 bases and J by 3 bases, with 12 bases between them. Per germline, CDR1 MNHEY and CDR2 SMNVEV (reference sequence). This CDR3 has 14 residues. CDR3 sequence reads: CASSFPGRDYEQYF. For the CDR3, the DNA is TGTGCCAGCAGTTTCCCAGGCCGTGACTACGAGCAGTACTTC.

J is TRBJ1-2 and V is TRBV11-1; possibly TRBD1 for D (5 bases). Trimming shortened V by 6 bases and J by 11 bases, and 19 bases separated the two germline ends. The CDR3 is 13 residues long. Germline CDR1 reads SGHAT; CDR2 reads FQDESV (reference sequence). The CDR3 loop is CASRPDSGAGYTF. The CDR3, as DNA: TGTGCCAGCAGACCCGACAGCGGGGCAGGATACACCTTC. The full variable domain, in which reference TRBV11-1 and TRBJ1-2 provide the parts outside the CDR3, is EAEVAQSPRYKITEKSQAVAFWCDPISGHATLYWYRQILGQGPELLVQFQDESVVDDSQLPKDRFSAERLKGVDSTLKIQPAELGDSAMYLCASRPDSGAGYTFGSGTRLTVV.

The chain carries TRBV3-1 and TRBJ2-2; D gene ambiguous. The V and J ends lost 8 bases and 6 bases respectively, with 7 bases between them. The CDR3 covers 11 residues. Germline V gives CDR1 LGHDT, CDR2 YNNKEL (reference sequence). The CDR3 sequence: CASWNAGELFF. The CDR3, as DNA: TGTGCCAGCTGGAATGCCGGGGAGCTGTTTTTT. Combining the CDR3 with reference TRBV3-1 and TRBJ2-2 gives the whole variable domain DTAVSQTPKYLVTQMGNDKSIKCEQNLGHDTMYWYKQDSKKFLKIMFSYNNKELIINETVPNRFSPKSPDKAHLNLHINSLELGDSAVYFCASWNAGELFFGEGSRLTVL.

The V and J genes are TRBV19 and TRBJ1-1, with TRBD1 identical over 8 bases. The J segment lost 0 bases and the V segment lost 7 bases, leaving 16 bases of the junction unmatched. The CDR3 spans 18 residues. Germline V gene lookup returns CDR1 LNHDA and CDR2 SQIVND (reference sequence). CDR3 protein: CASMSLSGQDYLNTEAFF. DNA of the CDR3: TGTGCCAGTATGTCGCTATCGGGACAGGACTACTTGAACACTGAAGCTTTCTTT. The full variable domain, with the rest looked up from reference TRBV19 and TRBJ1-1, is DGGITQSPKYLFRKEGQNVTLSCEQNLNHDAMYWYRQDPGQGLRLIYYSQIVNDFQKGDIAEGYSVSREKKESFPLTVTSAQKNPTAFYLCASMSLSGQDYLNTEAFFGQGTRLTVV.